The clone carrying this TCR beta chain was detected a few times. This record belongs to a study of T cells after yellow fever vaccination. V was cut by 0 bases and J by 5 bases, with 14 bases left in between. Germline CDR1 and CDR2: SGHRS and YFSETQ. This CDR3 spans 15 amino acids. The 5'RACE template-switching step produced TCR cDNA and added a universal primer site and UMIs. MiXCR, run by TCRdb on the 5' RACE reads, gives a single entry per CDR3 protein. The sample includes about 26,000 distinct CDR3 sequences, approximately 4.9% of them seen just once. The input for sequencing was PBMCs, either bulk or a sorted T-cell subset (CD4+, CD8+, memory, or dextramer-sorted; not recorded which), taken on the day of the yellow fever booster vaccination. This TCR came from a man aged 18 to 30 who received the YFV17D yellow fever vaccine. The chain has TRBV5-1 and TRBJ2-5; TRBD1 is a possible D gene (5 bases). DNA for the CDR3: TGCGCCAGCAGCTTGGCATCAGCGTCAGGGGAGACCCAGTACTTC. Translation gives CASSLASASGETQYF.